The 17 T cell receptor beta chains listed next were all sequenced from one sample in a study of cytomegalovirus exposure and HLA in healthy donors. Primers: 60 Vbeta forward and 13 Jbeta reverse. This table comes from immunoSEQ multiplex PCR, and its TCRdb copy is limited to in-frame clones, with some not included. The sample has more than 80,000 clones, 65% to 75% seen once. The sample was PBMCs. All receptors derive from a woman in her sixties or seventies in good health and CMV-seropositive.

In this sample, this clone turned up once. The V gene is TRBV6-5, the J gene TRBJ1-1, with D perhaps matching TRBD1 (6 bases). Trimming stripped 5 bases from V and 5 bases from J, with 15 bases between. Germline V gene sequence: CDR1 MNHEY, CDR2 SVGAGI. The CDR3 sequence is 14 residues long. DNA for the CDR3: TGTGCCAGCAGTGAATTTCTTAGGGGGACTGAAGCTTTCTTT. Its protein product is CASSEFLRGTEAFF.

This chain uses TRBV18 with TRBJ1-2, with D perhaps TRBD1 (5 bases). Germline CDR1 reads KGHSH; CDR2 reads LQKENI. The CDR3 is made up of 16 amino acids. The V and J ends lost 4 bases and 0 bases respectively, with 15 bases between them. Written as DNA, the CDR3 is TGTGCCAGCTCACTAGACCGACAGACGACTAACTATGGCTACACCTTC. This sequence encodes CASSLDRQTTNYGYTF.

CDR3 DNA: TGTGCCAGCAGCGGCCTAGCGACAGGGAATCAAGAGACCCAGTACTTC. Amino acids: CASSGLATGNQETQYF. The V gene is TRBV7-2, the J gene TRBJ2-5, with a tentative D call TRBD1 (7 bases). Germline CDR1 is SGHTA and CDR2 is FQGNSA. The CDR3 has 16 amino acids. V lost 5 bases and J lost 2, with 18 bases in between.

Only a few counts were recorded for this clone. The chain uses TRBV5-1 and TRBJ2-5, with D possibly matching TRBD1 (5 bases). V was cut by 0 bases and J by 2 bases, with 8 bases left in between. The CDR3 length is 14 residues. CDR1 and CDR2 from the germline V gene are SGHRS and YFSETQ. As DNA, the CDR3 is TGCGCCAGCAGCTTGGAGGGGATACAAGAGACCCAGTACTTC. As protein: CASSLEGIQETQYF.

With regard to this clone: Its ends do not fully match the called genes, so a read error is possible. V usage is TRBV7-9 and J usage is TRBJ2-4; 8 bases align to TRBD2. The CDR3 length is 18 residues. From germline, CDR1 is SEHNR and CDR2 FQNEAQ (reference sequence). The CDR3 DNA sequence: TGTTCCAGCAGCTTAGGCGGGGGGCCGGTGCTGGCTAAAAACATTCAGTACTTC. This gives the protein CSSSLGGGPVLAKNIQYF.

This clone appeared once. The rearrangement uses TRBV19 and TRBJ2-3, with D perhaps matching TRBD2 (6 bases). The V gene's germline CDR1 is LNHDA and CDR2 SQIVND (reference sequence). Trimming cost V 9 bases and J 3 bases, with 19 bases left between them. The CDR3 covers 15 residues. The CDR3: CASRLGGRGTDTQYF. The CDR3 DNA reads TGTGCCAGCCGATTAGGAGGGCGGGGTACAGATACGCAGTATTTT.

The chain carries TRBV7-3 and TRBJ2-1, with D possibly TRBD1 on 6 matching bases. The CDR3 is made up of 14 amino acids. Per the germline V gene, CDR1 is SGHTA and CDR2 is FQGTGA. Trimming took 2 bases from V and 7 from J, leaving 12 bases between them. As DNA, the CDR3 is TGTGCCAGCAGCTTACCAGGCAGGGGTAATGAGCAGTTCTTC. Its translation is CASSLPGRGNEQFF.

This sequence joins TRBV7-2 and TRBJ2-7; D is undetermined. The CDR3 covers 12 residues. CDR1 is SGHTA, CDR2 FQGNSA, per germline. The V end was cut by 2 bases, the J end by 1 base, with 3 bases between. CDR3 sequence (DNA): TGTGCCAGCAGCTTAACTTCCTACGAGCAGTACTTC. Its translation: CASSLTSYEQYF.

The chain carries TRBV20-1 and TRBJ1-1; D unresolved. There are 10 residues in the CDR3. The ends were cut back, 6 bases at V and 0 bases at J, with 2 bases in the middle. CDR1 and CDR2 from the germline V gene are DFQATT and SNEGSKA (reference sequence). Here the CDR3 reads CSAMNTEAFF. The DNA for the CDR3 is TGCAGTGCCATGAACACTGAAGCTTTCTTT.

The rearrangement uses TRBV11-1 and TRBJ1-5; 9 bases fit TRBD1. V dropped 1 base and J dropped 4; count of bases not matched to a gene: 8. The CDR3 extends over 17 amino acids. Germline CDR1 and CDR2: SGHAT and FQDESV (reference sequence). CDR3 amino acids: CASSLVFRTGDNQPQHF. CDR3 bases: TGTGCCAGCAGCTTAGTCTTTAGGACAGGGGATAATCAGCCCCAGCATTTT.

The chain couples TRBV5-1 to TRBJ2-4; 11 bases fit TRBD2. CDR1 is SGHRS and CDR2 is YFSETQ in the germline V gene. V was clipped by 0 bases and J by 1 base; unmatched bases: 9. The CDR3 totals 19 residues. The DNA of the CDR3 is TGCGCCAGCAGCTTGGAGGCTAGCGGGAGGATAAGGGCCAAAAACATTCAGTACTTC. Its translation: CASSLEASGRIRAKNIQYF.

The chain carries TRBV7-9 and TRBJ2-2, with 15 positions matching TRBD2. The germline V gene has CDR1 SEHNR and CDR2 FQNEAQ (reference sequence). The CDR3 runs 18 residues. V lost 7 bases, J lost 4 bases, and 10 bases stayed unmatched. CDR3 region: CASIPSWTSGGATGELFF. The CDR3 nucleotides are TGTGCCAGCATTCCCTCTTGGACTAGCGGGGGGGCCACCGGGGAGCTGTTTTTT. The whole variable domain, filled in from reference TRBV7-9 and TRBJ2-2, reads DTGVSQNPRHKITKRGQNVTFRCDPISEHNRLYWYRQTLGQGPEFLTYFQNEAQLEKSRLLSDRFSAERPKGSFSTLEIQRTEQGDSAMYLCASIPSWTSGGATGELFFGEGSRLTVL.

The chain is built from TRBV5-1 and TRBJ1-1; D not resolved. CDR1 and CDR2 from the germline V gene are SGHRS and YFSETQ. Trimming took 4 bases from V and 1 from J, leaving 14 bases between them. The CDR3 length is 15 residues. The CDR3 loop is CASSPREGGNTEAFF. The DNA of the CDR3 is TGCGCCAGCAGCCCCCGGGAGGGTGGGAACACTGAAGCTTTCTTT.

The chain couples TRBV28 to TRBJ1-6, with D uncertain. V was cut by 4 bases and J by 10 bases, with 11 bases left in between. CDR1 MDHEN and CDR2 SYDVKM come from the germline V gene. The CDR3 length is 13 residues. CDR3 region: CASSWAEVSPLHF. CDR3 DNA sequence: TGTGCCAGCAGTTGGGCGGAGGTCTCACCCCTCCACTTT.

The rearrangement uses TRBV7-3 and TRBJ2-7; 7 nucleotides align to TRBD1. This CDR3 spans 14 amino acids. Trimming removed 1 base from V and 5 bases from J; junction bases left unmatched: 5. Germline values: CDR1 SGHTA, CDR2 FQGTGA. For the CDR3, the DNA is TGTGCCAGCAGCTTAATGGGACAGAACGACGAGCAGTACTTC. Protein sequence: CASSLMGQNDEQYF.

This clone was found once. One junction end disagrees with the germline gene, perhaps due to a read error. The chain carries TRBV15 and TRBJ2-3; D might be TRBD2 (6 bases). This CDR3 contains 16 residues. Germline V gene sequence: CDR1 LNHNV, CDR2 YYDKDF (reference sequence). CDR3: CATSGDSGTSTDTQYF. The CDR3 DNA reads TGTGCCACCAGCGGAGACAGTGGGACTAGCACAGATACGCAGTATTTT.

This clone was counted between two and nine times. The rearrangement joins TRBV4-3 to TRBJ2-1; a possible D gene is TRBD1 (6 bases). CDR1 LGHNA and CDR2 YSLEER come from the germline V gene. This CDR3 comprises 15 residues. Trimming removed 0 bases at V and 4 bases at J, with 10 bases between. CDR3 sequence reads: CASSQDPRGYNEQFF. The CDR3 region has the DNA TGCGCCAGCAGCCAAGATCCTAGGGGGTACAATGAGCAGTTCTTC.